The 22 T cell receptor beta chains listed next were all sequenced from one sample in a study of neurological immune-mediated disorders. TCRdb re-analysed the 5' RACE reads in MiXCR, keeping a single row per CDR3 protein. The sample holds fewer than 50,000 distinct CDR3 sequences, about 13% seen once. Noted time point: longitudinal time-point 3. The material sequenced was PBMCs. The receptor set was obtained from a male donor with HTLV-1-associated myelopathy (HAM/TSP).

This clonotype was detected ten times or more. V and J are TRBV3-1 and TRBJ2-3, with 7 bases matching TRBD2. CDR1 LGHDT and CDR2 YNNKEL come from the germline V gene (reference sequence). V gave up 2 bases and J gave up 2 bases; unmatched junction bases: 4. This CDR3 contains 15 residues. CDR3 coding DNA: TGTGCCAGCAGCCAACTGACTAGCTCCACAGATACGCAGTATTTT. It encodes CASSQLTSSTDTQYF.

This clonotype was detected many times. DNA for the CDR3: TGTGCCAGCAGCTTGGGGGTAGGGATACACAATCAGCCCCAGCATTTT. This gives the protein CASSLGVGIHNQPQHF. The rearrangement links TRBV5-8 to TRBJ1-5, with D unclear. CDR3 length equals 16 residues. V shed 0 bases and J shed 3 bases, with 13 bases lying between them. Germline V gene sequence: CDR1 SGHTS, CDR2 YDEGEE.

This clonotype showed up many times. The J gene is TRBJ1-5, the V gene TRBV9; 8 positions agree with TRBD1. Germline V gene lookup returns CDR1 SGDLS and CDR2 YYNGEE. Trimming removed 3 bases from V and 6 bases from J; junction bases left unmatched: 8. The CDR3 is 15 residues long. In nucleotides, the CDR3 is TGTGCCAGCAGCGGTCCCGGGACAGGTTTTCAGCCCCAGCATTTT. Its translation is CASSGPGTGFQPQHF.

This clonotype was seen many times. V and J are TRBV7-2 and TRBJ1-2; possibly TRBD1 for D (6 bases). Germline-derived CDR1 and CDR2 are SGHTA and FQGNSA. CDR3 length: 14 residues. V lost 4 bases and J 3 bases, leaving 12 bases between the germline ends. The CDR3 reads CASSYDRTYYGYTF. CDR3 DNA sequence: TGTGCCAGCAGCTACGACAGGACTTACTATGGCTACACCTTC.

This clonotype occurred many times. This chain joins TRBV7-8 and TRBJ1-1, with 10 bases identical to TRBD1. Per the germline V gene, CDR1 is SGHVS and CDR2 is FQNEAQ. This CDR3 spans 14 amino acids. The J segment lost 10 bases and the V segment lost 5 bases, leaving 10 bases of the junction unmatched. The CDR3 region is CASSTSGTGEGAFF. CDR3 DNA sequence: TGTGCCAGCAGCACTAGCGGGACAGGGGAAGGAGCTTTCTTT.

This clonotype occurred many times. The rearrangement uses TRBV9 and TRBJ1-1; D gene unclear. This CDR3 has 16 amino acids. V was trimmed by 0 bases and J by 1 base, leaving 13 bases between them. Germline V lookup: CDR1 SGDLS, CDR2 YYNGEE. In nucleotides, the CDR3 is TGTGCCAGCAGCGTAGATCCTCTGGCCGCGAACACTGAAGCTTTCTTT. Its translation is CASSVDPLAANTEAFF.

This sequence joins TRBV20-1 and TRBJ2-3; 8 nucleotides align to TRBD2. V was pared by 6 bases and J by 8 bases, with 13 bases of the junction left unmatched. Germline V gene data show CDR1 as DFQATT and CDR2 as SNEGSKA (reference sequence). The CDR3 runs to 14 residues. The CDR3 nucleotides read TGCAGTGCGCGAGCGGGGGCGACGATGGGTACGCAGTATTTT. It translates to CSARAGATMGTQYF.

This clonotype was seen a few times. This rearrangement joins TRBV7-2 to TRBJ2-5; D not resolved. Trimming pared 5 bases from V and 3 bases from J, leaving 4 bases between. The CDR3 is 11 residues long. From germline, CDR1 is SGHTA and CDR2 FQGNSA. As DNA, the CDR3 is TGTGCCAGCAGCCCTAAAGAGACCCAGTACTTC. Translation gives CASSPKETQYF.

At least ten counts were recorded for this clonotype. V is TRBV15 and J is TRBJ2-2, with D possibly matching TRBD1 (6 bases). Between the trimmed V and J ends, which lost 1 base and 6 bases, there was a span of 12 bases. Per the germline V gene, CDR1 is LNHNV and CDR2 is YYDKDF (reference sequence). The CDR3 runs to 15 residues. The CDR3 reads CATSRAQGRSGELFF. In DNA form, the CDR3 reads TGTGCCACCAGCAGAGCACAGGGAAGGTCCGGGGAGCTGTTTTTT.

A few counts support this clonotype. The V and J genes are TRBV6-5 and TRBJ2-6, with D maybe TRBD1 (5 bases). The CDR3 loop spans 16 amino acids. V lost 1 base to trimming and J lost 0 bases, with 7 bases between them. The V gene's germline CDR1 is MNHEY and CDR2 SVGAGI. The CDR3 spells CASSYFQGSGANVLTF. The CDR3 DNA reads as TGTGCCAGCAGTTACTTCCAGGGCTCTGGGGCCAACGTCCTGACTTTC.

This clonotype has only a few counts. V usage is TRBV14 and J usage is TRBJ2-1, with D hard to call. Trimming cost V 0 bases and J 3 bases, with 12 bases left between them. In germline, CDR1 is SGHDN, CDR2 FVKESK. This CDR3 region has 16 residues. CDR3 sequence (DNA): TGTGCCAGCAGCCAAGAAATCTCCCCCCTCTACAATGAGCAGTTCTTC. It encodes CASSQEISPLYNEQFF.

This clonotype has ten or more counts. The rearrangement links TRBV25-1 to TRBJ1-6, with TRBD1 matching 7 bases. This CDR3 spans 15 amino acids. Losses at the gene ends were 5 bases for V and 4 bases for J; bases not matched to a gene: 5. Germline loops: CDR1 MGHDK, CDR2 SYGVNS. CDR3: CASSRDSNYNSPLHF. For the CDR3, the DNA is TGTGCCAGCAGTCGGGACAGTAATTATAATTCACCCCTCCACTTT.

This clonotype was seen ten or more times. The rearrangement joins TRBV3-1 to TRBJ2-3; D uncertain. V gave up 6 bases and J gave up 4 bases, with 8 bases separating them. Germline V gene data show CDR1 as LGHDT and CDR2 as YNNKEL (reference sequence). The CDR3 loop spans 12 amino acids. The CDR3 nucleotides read TGTGCCAGCAGTCGTAACGCAGATACGCAGTATTTT. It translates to CASSRNADTQYF.

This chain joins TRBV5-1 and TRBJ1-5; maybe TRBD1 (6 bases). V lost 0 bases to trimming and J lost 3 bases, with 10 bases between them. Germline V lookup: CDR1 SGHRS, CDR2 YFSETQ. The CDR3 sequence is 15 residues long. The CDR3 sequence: CASSLAGGDNQPQHF. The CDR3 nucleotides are TGCGCCAGCAGCTTGGCCGGGGGCGACAATCAGCCCCAGCATTTT.

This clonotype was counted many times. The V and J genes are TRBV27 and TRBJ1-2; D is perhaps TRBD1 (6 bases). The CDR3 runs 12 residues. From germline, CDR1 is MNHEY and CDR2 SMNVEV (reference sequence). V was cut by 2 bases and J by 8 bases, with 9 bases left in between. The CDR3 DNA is TGTGCCAGCAGTTTAGGTGGGGGCGGCTACACCTTC. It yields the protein CASSLGGGGYTF.

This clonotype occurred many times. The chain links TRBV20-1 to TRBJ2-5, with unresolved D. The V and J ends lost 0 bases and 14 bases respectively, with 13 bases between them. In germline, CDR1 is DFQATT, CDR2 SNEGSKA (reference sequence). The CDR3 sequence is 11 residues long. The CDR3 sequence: CSARDPGPLYF. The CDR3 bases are TGCAGTGCTAGAGATCCTGGTCCCCTCTACTTC.

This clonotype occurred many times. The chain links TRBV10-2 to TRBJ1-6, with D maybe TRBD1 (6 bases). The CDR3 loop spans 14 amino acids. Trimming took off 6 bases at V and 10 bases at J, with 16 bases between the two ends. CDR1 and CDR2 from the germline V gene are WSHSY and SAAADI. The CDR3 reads CASSEQGGRSPLHF. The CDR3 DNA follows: TGCGCCAGCAGCGAACAGGGTGGGCGATCACCCCTCCACTTT.

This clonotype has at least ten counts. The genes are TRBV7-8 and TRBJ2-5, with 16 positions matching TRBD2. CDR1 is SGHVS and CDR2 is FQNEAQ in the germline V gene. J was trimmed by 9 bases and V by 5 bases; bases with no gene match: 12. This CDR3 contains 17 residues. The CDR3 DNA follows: TGTGCCAGCAGCCCGGGACTAGCGGGGGGGTCGACAGGGTCCCAGTACTTC. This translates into CASSPGLAGGSTGSQYF. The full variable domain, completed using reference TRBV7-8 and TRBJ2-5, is GAGVSQSPRYKVAKRGQDVALRCDPISGHVSLFWYQQALGQGPEFLTYFQNEAQLDKSGLPSDRFFAERPEGSVSTLKIQRTQQEDSAVYLCASSPGLAGGSTGSQYFGPGTRLLVL.

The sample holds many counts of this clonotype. This CDR3 is CASSLTSGGPGELFF. For the CDR3, the DNA is TGTGCCAGCAGCCTGACTAGCGGGGGCCCCGGGGAGCTGTTTTTT. This chain connects TRBV7-2 to TRBJ2-2; 12 bases match TRBD2. The junction had 4 bases not matched to a gene; V was cut back by 5 bases and J by 6 bases. The CDR3 contains 15 residues. Looked up from germline, CDR1 is SGHTA and CDR2 is FQGNSA.

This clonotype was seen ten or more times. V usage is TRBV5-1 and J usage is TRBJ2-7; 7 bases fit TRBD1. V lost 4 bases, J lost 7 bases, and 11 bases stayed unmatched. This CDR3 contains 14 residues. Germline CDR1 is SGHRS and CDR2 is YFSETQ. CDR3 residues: CASSLGQALREQYF. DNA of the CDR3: TGCGCCAGCAGCCTAGGACAGGCCCTGAGGGAGCAGTACTTC. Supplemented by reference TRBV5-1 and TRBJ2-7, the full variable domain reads KAGVTQTPRYLIKTRGQQVTLSCSPISGHRSVSWYQQTPGQGLQFLFEYFSETQRNKGNFPGRFSGRQFSNSRSEMNVSTLELGDSALYLCASSLGQALREQYFGPGTRLTVT.

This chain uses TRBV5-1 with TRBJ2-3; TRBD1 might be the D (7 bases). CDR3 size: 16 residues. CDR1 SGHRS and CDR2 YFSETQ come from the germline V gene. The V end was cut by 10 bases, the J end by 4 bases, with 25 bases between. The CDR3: CACILCDGGGPDTQYF. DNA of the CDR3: TGCGCCTGCATCTTGTGTGACGGAGGGGGCCCAGATACGCAGTATTTT.

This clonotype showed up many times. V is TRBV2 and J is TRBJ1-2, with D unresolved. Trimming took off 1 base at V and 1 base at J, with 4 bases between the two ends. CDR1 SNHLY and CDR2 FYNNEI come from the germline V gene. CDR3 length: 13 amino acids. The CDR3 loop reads CASSEGVNYGYTF. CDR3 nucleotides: TGTGCCAGCAGTGAAGGGGTTAACTATGGCTACACCTTC.